This TCR beta chain was recovered during a study of blood T cells in healthy people across ages. The study recruited healthy Caucasian donors from Russia who were aged about 6 to 90. Trimming cost V 0 bases and J 1 base, with 13 bases left between them. Germline V gene lookup returns CDR1 LNHDA and CDR2 SQIVND (reference sequence). This CDR3 comprises 17 residues. This clonotype was detected a few times. The use of a sample-barcoded 5' primer and a J-beta primer mix characterized a second PCR of roughly 6 to 11 cycles. Every cDNA was tagged by a template-switch adaptor with 12 random nucleotides. Using its own MiXCR run on the 5' RACE reads, TCRdb lists one record per CDR3 protein. The table has 1.4 million or so distinct CDR3 sequences, roughly 43% seen once.

This clonotype was obtained from a young woman in good health. Sequenced: blood. The gene calls are TRBV19 and TRBJ2-1; D is perhaps TRBD1 (5 bases). The DNA of the CDR3 is TGTGCCAGTAGTATAGATGGGGCAGGGTTATCCTACAATGAGCAGTTCTTC. Protein product: CASSIDGAGLSYNEQFF.